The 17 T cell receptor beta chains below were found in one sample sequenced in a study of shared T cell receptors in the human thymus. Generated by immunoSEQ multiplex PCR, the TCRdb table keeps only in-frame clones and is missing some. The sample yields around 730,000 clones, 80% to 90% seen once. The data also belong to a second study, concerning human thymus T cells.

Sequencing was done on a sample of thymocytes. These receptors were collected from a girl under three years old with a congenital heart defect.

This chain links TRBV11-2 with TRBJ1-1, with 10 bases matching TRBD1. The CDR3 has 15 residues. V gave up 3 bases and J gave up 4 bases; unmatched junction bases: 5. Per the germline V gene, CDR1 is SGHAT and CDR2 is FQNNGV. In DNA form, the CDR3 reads TGTGCCAGCAGCTTTCGACAGGGGGCGGGCACTGAAGCTTTCTTT. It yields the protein CASSFRQGAGTEAFF.

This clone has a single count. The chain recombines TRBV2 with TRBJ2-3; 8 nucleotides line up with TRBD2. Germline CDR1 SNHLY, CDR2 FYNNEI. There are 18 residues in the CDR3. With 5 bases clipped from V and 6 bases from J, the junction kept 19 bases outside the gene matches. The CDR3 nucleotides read TGTGCCAGCAGTTTCCCAGGGACTAGTAGTGTACGGCCGGATACGCAGTATTTT. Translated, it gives CASSFPGTSSVRPDTQYF. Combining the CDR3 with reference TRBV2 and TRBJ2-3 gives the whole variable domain EPEVTQTPSHQVTQMGQEVILRCVPISNHLYFYWYRQILGQKVEFLVSFYNNEISEKSEIFDDQFSVERPDGSNFTLKIRSTKLEDSAMYFCASSFPGTSSVRPDTQYFGPGTRLTVL.

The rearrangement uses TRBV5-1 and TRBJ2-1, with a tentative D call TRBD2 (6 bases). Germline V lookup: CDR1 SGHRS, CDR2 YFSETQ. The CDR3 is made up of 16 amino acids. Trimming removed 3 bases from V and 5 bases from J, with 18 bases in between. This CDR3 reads CASSSTRLALNNEQFF. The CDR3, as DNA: TGCGCCAGCAGCTCGACTCGGCTAGCGTTAAACAATGAGCAGTTCTTC.

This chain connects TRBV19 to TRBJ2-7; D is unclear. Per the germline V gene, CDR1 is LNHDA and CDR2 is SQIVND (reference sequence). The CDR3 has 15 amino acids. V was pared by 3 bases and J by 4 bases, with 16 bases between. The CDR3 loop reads CASSIRPRGFYEQYF. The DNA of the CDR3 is TGTGCCAGTAGTATCCGGCCCCGAGGATTTTACGAGCAGTACTTC.

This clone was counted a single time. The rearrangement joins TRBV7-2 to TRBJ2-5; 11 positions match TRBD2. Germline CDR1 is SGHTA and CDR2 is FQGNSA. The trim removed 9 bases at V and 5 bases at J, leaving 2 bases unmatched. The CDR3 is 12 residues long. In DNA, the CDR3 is TGTGCCAGTCGACTAGCGGGGGAGACCCAGTACTTC. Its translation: CASRLAGETQYF.

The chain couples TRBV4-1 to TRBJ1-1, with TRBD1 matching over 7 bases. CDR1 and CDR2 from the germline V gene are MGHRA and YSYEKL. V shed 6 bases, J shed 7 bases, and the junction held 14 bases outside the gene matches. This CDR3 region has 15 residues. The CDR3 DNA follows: TGCGCCAGCAGTCACCGGGACAGTGGGGGGAATGAAGCTTTCTTT. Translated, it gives CASSHRDSGGNEAFF.

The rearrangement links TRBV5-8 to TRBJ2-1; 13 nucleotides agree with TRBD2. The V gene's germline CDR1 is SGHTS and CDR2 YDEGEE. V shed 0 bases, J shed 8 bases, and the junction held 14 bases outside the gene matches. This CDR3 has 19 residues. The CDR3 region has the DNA TGTGCCAGCAGCTTGGTTACTAGCGGGGGGGAGGCTCCCAGCGATGAGCAGTTCTTC. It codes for CASSLVTSGGEAPSDEQFF.

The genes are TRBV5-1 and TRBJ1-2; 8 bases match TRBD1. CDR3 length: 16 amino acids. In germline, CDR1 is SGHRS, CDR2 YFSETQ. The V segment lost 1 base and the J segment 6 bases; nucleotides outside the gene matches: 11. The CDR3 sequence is CASSLLSTGARDGYTF. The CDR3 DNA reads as TGCGCCAGCAGCTTGCTTTCGACAGGGGCGAGAGATGGCTACACCTTC.

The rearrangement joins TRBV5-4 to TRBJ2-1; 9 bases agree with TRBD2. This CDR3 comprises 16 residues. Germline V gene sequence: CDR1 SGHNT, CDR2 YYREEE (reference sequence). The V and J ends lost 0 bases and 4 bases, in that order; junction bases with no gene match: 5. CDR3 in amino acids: CASSLGAGGRYNEQFF. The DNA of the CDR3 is TGTGCCAGCAGCTTGGGGGCGGGGGGGCGATACAATGAGCAGTTCTTC.

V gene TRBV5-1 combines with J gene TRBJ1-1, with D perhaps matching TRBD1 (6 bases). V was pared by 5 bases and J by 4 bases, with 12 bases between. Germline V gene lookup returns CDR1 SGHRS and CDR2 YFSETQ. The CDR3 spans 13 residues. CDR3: CASRLKGGTEAFF. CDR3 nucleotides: TGCGCCAGCAGACTCAAAGGGGGCACTGAAGCTTTCTTT.

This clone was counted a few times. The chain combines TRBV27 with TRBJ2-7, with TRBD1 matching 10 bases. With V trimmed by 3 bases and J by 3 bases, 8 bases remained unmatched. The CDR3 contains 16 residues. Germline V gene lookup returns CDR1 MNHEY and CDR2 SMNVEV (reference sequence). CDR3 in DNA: TGTGCCAGCAGTTTTGGACCGGACAGGGGGGACTACGAGCAGTACTTC. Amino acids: CASSFGPDRGDYEQYF.

CDR3 nucleotides: TGTGCCAGCAGGCCTTTCCCGGGACAGGGGGCGAGGGCTGGTGGGTGTGGTGGAGATACGCAGTATTTT. Translated, it gives CASRPFPGQGARAGGCGGDTQYF. The chain couples TRBV28 to TRBJ2-3, with 12 bases identical to TRBD1. This CDR3 comprises 23 residues. With V trimmed by 6 bases and J by 5 bases, 30 bases remained unmatched. CDR1 is MDHEN, CDR2 SYDVKM, per germline.

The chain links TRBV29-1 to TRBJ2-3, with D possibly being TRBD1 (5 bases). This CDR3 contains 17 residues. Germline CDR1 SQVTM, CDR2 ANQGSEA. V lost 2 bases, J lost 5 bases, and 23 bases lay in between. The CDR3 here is CSVERASPNSDRDTQYF. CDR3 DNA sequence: TGCAGCGTTGAAAGGGCCAGCCCGAATTCTGACAGAGATACGCAGTATTTT.

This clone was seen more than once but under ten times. DNA for the CDR3: TGTGCCAGTAGTGCTTCGACAGGTACTAACTATGGCTACACCTTC. This sequence encodes CASSASTGTNYGYTF. The rearrangement uses TRBV19 and TRBJ1-2; D possibly corresponds to TRBD1 (6 bases). The CDR3 sequence is 15 residues long. Germline assignment: CDR1 LNHDA and CDR2 SQIVND (reference sequence). V lost 5 bases, J lost 0 bases, and 13 bases lay in between.

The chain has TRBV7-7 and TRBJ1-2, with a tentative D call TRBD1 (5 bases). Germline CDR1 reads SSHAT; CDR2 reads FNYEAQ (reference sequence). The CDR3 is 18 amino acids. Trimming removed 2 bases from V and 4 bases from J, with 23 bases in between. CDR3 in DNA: TGTGCCAGCAGCTTAAGTAGGTTGGCCCAAGGGGCCTCCTATGGCTACACCTTC. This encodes CASSLSRLAQGASYGYTF.

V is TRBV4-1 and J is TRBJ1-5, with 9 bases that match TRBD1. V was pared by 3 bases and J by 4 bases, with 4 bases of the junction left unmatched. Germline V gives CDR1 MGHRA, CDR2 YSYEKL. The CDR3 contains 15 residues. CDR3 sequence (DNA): TGCGCCAGCAGCCACGACGGACAGGGGAATCAGCCCCAGCATTTT. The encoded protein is CASSHDGQGNQPQHF.

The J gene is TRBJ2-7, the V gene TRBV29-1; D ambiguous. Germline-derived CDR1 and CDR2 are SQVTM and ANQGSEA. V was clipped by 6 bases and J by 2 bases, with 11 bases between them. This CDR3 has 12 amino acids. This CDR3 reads CSVSNIPYEQYF. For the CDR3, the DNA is TGCAGCGTGTCAAACATACCCTACGAGCAGTACTTC.